The 8 T cell receptor beta chains given below trace back to one sample, sequenced in a study of regulatory T cells in long-lasting Graves disease. Documented time point: newly diagnosed GD, antithyroid drugs for less than 3 months. There was RNA extracted from PBMCs, and the TCR library was made from it. The authors built TCR beta libraries using iRepertoire HTBI primers and Arm-PCR of CDR3 regions. TCRdb reanalysed the multiplex PCR reads using MiXCR and keeps one entry per CDR3 protein. The sample has hundreds of thousands of distinct CDR3 sequences, roughly 15% seen once. These data were likewise used in another study, on T cells in Graves' hyperthyroidism and ophthalmopathy.

Sequencing was performed on peripheral blood mononuclear cells (PBMCs), taken at new diagnosis, from a patient treated with antithyroid drugs. These receptors were taken from a woman in her twenties or thirties with Graves disease.

This clonotype was observed once. A clone one base away is much larger, so this may be a read error. V and J are TRBV28 and TRBJ2-7; 8 bases line up with TRBD2. CDR3 size: 15 residues. V shed 6 bases, J shed 0 bases, and the junction held 7 bases outside the gene matches. Germline V lookup: CDR1 MDHEN, CDR2 SYDVKM. CDR3 protein: CASRLSGGSSYEQYF. The DNA for the CDR3 is TGTGCCAGCAGGTTGAGCGGGGGCTCCTCCTACGAGCAGTACTTC. The whole variable domain, remainder taken from reference TRBV28 and TRBJ2-7, is DVKVTQSSRYLVKRTGEKVFLECVQDMDHENMFWYRQDPGLGLRLIYFSYDVKMKEKGDIPEGYSVSREKKERFSLILESASTNQTSMYLCASRLSGGSSYEQYFGPGTRLTVT.

In this sample, this clonotype turned up many times. The chain joins TRBV28 to TRBJ1-1; D is uncertain. From germline, CDR1 is MDHEN and CDR2 SYDVKM. The CDR3 consists of 14 residues. The germline V and J ends were trimmed by 10 bases and 6 bases, with 21 bases remaining between them. Here the CDR3 reads CATRTSVGHSEAFF. The CDR3 bases are TGTGCCACCAGAACGTCGGTGGGTCACTCTGAAGCTTTCTTT.

This clonotype was detected ten times or more. The chain links TRBV7-2 to TRBJ2-7; TRBD2 aligns across 10 bases. CDR1 and CDR2 (germline): SGHTA, FQGNSA. After removal of 5 bases from V and 4 bases from J, the junction contained 5 bases not matched to a gene. The CDR3 covers 14 residues. The CDR3 DNA sequence: TGTGCCAGCAGCCAACCGGGACTAGCGTACGAGCAGTACTTC. Protein sequence: CASSQPGLAYEQYF.

The V and J genes are TRBV28 and TRBJ2-1, with D perhaps matching TRBD1 (5 bases). The CDR3 spans 13 residues. V lost 7 bases and J 7 bases, leaving 14 bases between the germline ends. The germline gives CDR1 MDHEN, CDR2 SYDVKM. CDR3 sequence (DNA): TGTGCCAGCACCACCCGACAGACAAATGAGCAGTTCTTC. Translated, it gives CASTTRQTNEQFF.

The CDR3 nucleotides are TGTGCCAGCAACTCGGTGAGCGGGATTCGCACAGATACGCAGTATTTT. This encodes CASNSVSGIRTDTQYF. V and J are TRBV2 and TRBJ2-3, with 7 bases lining up with TRBD2. The V gene end was trimmed by 7 bases and the J gene end by 1 base; junction bases not matched to a gene: 11. Germline V gene sequence: CDR1 SNHLY, CDR2 FYNNEI. The CDR3 runs to 16 residues.

This clonotype was observed a handful of times. The CDR3 region is CASSPGPFNLAFF. The CDR3 DNA reads TGTGCCAGCAGCCCTGGGCCCTTCAACCTTGCTTTCTTT. The chain uses TRBV11-2 and TRBJ1-1, with D hard to call. Germline V gene data show CDR1 as SGHAT and CDR2 as FQNNGV. V was trimmed by 5 bases and J by 11 bases, leaving 18 bases between them. The CDR3 has 13 residues.

This clonotype came up a few times. V gene TRBV11-1 combines with J gene TRBJ1-2; D is undetermined. Trimming took off 4 bases at V and 6 bases at J, with 9 bases between the two ends. CDR1 is SGHAT and CDR2 is FQDESV in the germline V gene (reference sequence). The CDR3 runs 12 residues. In DNA, the CDR3 is TGTGCCAGCAGCTGGGTCGGAAATGGCTACACCTTC. It encodes CASSWVGNGYTF.

With respect to this clonotype: A much larger clonotype is one base distant, so this may be a read error. The V call is TRBV7-9, the J call TRBJ2-7; D possibly matches TRBD1 or TRBD2 (5 bases each). The CDR3 has 14 amino acids. Germline CDR1 and CDR2: SEHNR and FQNEAQ (reference sequence). Trimming cost V 1 base and J 7 bases, with 14 bases left between them. CDR3 sequence (DNA): TGTGCCAGCAGCTTAGGGGACGCTGGGATAGAGCAGTACTTC. Residues: CASSLGDAGIEQYF. The variable domain in full, with the rest retrieved from reference TRBV7-9 and TRBJ2-7, is DTGVSQNPRHKITKRGQNVTFRCDPISEHNRLYWYRQTLGQGPEFLTYFQNEAQLEKSRLLSDRFSAERPKGSFSTLEIQRTEQGDSAMYLCASSLGDAGIEQYFGPGTRLTVT.